These 9 T cell receptor beta chains share one sample of origin, sequenced in a study of Ad26.COV2.S vaccination and SARS-CoV-2 variants. Treatment in this sample: over 15 received Ad26.COV2.S at low or high dose, single or two shots; 5 received placebo; per-sample allocation not given. Specimen acquisition occurred on day 63 following the initial vaccine or placebo injection. The table came from immunoSEQ multiplex PCR; TCRdb's copy has only in-frame clones and leaves some out. This table holds 350,000 to 400,000 clones, approximately 86% found once. The specimen comprised peripheral blood, sampled in a trial of Ad26.COV2.S vaccine versus placebo. These receptors all stem from a person between 18 and 65 years old who received the Ad26.COV2.S COVID-19 vaccine or a placebo.

The chain uses TRBV19 and TRBJ1-2; D perhaps matches TRBD1 (5 bases). Trimming removed 6 bases from V and 4 bases from J, with 15 bases in between. The CDR3 has 14 amino acids. Per germline, CDR1 LNHDA and CDR2 SQIVND (reference sequence). CDR3 in amino acids: CASSVRGAGYGYTF. The DNA for the CDR3 is TGTGCCAGTAGCGTGAGGGGTGCGGGCTATGGCTACACCTTC.

This chain connects TRBV19 to TRBJ1-2; 7 positions agree with TRBD1. CDR3 length: 13 amino acids. V dropped 10 bases and J dropped 4; count of bases not matched to a gene: 9. Germline V lookup: CDR1 LNHDA, CDR2 SQIVND (reference sequence). For the CDR3, the DNA is TGTGCCACCCGGAGACAGGGACCCTATGGCTACACCTTC. Translating gives CATRRQGPYGYTF.

CDR3 sequence: CASSQLGRGPEQYF. The CDR3 DNA follows: TGCGCCAGCAGCCAATTGGGGCGGGGCCCCGAGCAGTACTTC. This rearrangement joins TRBV4-3 to TRBJ2-7; TRBD2 is a possible D gene (6 bases). Germline CDR1 LGHNA, CDR2 YSLEER. The CDR3 sequence is 14 residues long. The V and J ends lost 2 bases and 6 bases respectively, with 14 bases between them.

The chain joins TRBV5-1 to TRBJ1-1; D is ambiguous. Germline V gene sequence: CDR1 SGHRS, CDR2 YFSETQ. V was shortened by 4 bases and J by 1 base, with 11 bases between the two germline ends. This CDR3 region has 14 residues. CDR3 in amino acids: CASSLHRGNTEAFF. The DNA for the CDR3 is TGCGCCAGCAGCCTACACCGTGGGAACACTGAAGCTTTCTTT.

This sequence joins TRBV5-1 and TRBJ2-4; 10 bases map to TRBD2. Trimming removed 5 bases from V and 6 bases from J; junction bases left unmatched: 8. This CDR3 is 15 amino acids long. Looked up from germline, CDR1 is SGHRS and CDR2 is YFSETQ. This CDR3 reads CASRPSGGGGNIQYF. The CDR3 DNA reads TGCGCCAGCAGACCTAGCGGGGGAGGAGGAAACATTCAGTACTTC.

The V gene is TRBV27, the J gene TRBJ2-1; TRBD2 agrees at 8 bases. The CDR3 is made up of 15 amino acids. Per germline, CDR1 MNHEY and CDR2 SMNVEV (reference sequence). With V trimmed by 6 bases and J by 2 bases, 6 bases remained unmatched. This CDR3 reads CASSSLAGPYNEQFF. Here the CDR3 DNA reads TGTGCCAGCAGCTCTCTAGCGGGTCCCTACAATGAGCAGTTCTTC.

This chain links TRBV12-3 or TRBV12-4 with TRBJ1-5; D gene ambiguous. This CDR3 contains 13 residues. Trimming left V 1 base short and J 4 bases short, with 5 bases between. Here the CDR3 reads CASSLEVNQPQHF. The CDR3 DNA reads TGTGCCAGCAGTTTAGAGGTGAATCAGCCCCAGCATTTT.

The gene calls are TRBV29-1 and TRBJ2-2, with 7 bases identical to TRBD1. Germline assignment: CDR1 SQVTM and CDR2 ANQGSEA. The CDR3 covers 14 residues. V was pared by 4 bases and J by 0 bases, with 2 bases of the junction left unmatched. The CDR3 coding sequence is TGCAGCGTTGTAGACAGGGCGAACACCGGGGAGCTGTTTTTT. It yields the protein CSVVDRANTGELFF.

This clone was picked up one time. The rearrangement uses TRBV27 and TRBJ2-6; D is uncertain. CDR1 and CDR2 (germline): MNHEY, SMNVEV (reference sequence). The CDR3 runs to 17 residues. Trimming cost V 2 bases and J 0 bases, with 11 bases left between them. Here the CDR3 reads CASSLNAGGSGANVLTF. CDR3 sequence (DNA): TGTGCCAGCAGTTTAAACGCAGGCGGCTCTGGGGCCAACGTCCTGACTTTC.